The 18 T cell receptor beta chains below all came from one sample that was sequenced in a study of T-cell memory formation after mild COVID-19 (dated by TCRdb to about 2021). The library was prepared using 5' RACE. TCRdb names Illumina NovaSeq 6000 as the instrument used. Clones were called with MiXCR by TCRdb after fastp trimmed the public reads at Q25, and only in-frame beta chains were retained. Here each entry gathers all rows of one CDR3 protein and keeps the most common genes and DNA. Across this sample there are over 350,000 distinct CDR3 sequences, with roughly 15% seen only once. The leading ten clones occupy around a fifth of the sample. Source material: PBMCs or a T cell subset sorted from them (not recorded which). All receptors derive from a man between 18 and 35 years old who had mild COVID-19 (a few samples of this study predate the infection). The sample titles of this study are shuffled in the database, so cell type and time point are left out; the donor was told from shared clones.

The chain joins TRBV7-2 to TRBJ1-4; 9 positions agree with TRBD1. With 10 bases clipped from V and 8 bases from J, the junction kept 11 bases outside the gene matches. This CDR3 spans 14 amino acids. Germline V lookup: CDR1 SGHTA, CDR2 FQGNSA. The DNA of the CDR3 is TGTGCCACCTCATCCGACAGGGGGAGGGAAAAACTGTTTTTT. This translates into CATSSDRGREKLFF.

This chain uses TRBV29-1 with TRBJ2-1; D might be TRBD2 (7 bases). From germline, CDR1 is SQVTM and CDR2 ANQGSEA. The CDR3 length is 14 residues. V was clipped by 7 bases and J by 10 bases, with 23 bases between them. CDR3 nucleotides: TGCAGCGCCCTAACCACGGCGGGGGCCGGGGAGCAGTTCTTC. It is translated as CSALTTAGAGEQFF.

This clonotype was found a few times. The DNA for the CDR3 is TGTGCCAGCAGTTACTCTGGGGTAGCGGATCAGCCCCAGCATTTT. Its translation: CASSYSGVADQPQHF. The chain combines TRBV6-5 with TRBJ1-5, with unresolved D. Trimming shortened V by 0 bases and J by 5 bases, and 11 bases separated the two germline ends. This CDR3 comprises 15 residues. From germline, CDR1 is MNHEY and CDR2 SVGAGI.

This clonotype appeared many times. The chain couples TRBV5-1 to TRBJ2-5, with D perhaps assigned TRBD1 or TRBD2 (5 bases each). Looked up from germline, CDR1 is SGHRS and CDR2 is YFSETQ. This CDR3 comprises 14 residues. Trimming pared 6 bases from V and 5 bases from J, leaving 17 bases between. For the CDR3, the DNA is TGCGCCAGCAAGACAGAGGGCACATGGGAGACCCAGTACTTC. Translating gives CASKTEGTWETQYF.

This clonotype was detected only a few times. This sequence joins TRBV5-1 and TRBJ2-3; no clear D. CDR1 is SGHRS and CDR2 is YFSETQ in the germline V gene. V was clipped by 3 bases and J by 0 bases, with 8 bases between them. The CDR3 covers 14 residues. This CDR3 reads CASSSSSSTDTQYF. CDR3 bases: TGCGCCAGCAGCTCATCCTCTAGCACAGATACGCAGTATTTT.

The gene calls are TRBV5-5 and TRBJ1-5, with 7 bases matching TRBD1. CDR3 size: 13 residues. Germline values: CDR1 SGHKS, CDR2 YYEKEE (reference sequence). The J segment lost 11 bases and the V segment lost 2 bases, leaving 7 bases of the junction unmatched. This chain's CDR3 is CASSFESGTAQHF. The DNA of the CDR3 is TGTGCCAGCAGCTTTGAGTCCGGGACAGCCCAGCATTTT.

This clonotype was detected once. This chain joins TRBV20-1 and TRBJ1-2; perhaps TRBD1 as D (6 bases). The CDR3 loop spans 14 amino acids. Germline lookup yields CDR1 DFQATT and CDR2 SNEGSKA (reference sequence). V was pared by 3 bases and J by 8 bases, with 19 bases between. The CDR3 DNA sequence: TGCAGTGCTAGCTTAGAAGTGGGGGCTCACGGCTACACCTTC. Translating it yields CSASLEVGAHGYTF.

This clonotype was recorded a few times. The chain has TRBV28 and TRBJ1-2, with TRBD1 as a possible D gene (5 bases). The CDR3 has 14 amino acids. Between the trimmed V and J ends, which lost 3 bases and 3 bases, there was a span of 11 bases. CDR1 and CDR2 (germline): MDHEN, SYDVKM. The CDR3 DNA is TGTGCCAGCAGTTTTGGCCCACAGGACTATGGCTACACCTTC. Translation gives CASSFGPQDYGYTF.

The V and J genes are TRBV5-6 and TRBJ2-4; unclear D gene. Germline lookup yields CDR1 SGHDT and CDR2 YYEEEE. V was shortened by 7 bases and J by 4 bases, with 12 bases between the two germline ends. CDR3 length equals 13 residues. The CDR3 loop is CASSALSKNIQYF. DNA of the CDR3: TGTGCCAGCTCAGCTTTAAGTAAAAACATTCAGTACTTC.

The chain employs TRBV28 and TRBJ2-5, with no clear D. The CDR3 totals 13 residues. Trimming stripped 2 bases from V and 9 bases from J, with 13 bases between. The V gene's germline CDR1 is MDHEN and CDR2 SYDVKM. This CDR3 reads CASSLRAYLAQYF. The CDR3 DNA sequence: TGTGCCAGCAGTTTAAGGGCCTACTTGGCCCAGTACTTC.

This clonotype was recorded a few times. The gene calls are TRBV27 and TRBJ1-1, with a tentative D call TRBD1 (6 bases). Germline assignment: CDR1 MNHEY and CDR2 SMNVEV (reference sequence). V was cut by 4 bases and J by 4 bases, with 16 bases left in between. This CDR3 spans 15 amino acids. CDR3 sequence (DNA): TGTGCCAGCAGTTCATTAGGGATCAGGGGCACTGAAGCTTTCTTT. It yields the protein CASSSLGIRGTEAFF.

The chain recombines TRBV5-4 with TRBJ2-2; weak D call: TRBD2 (7 bases). V lost 4 bases and J 6 bases, leaving 16 bases between the germline ends. CDR1 and CDR2 from the germline V gene are SGHNT and YYREEE (reference sequence). The CDR3 runs 15 residues. The CDR3 DNA follows: TGTGCCAGCAGCACCGGATGGGGGGGCCCCGGGGAGCTGTTTTTT. Its protein is CASSTGWGGPGELFF. Based on the CDR3 plus reference TRBV5-4 and TRBJ2-2, the full variable domain is ETGVTQSPTHLIKTRGQQVTLRCSSQSGHNTVSWYQQALGQGPQFIFQYYREEENGRGNFPPRFSGLQFPNYSSELNVNALELDDSALYLCASSTGWGGPGELFFGEGSRLTVL.

The chain recombines TRBV9 with TRBJ2-7, with TRBD1 identical over 8 bases. The CDR3 is made up of 14 amino acids. The ends lost 2 bases at V and 1 base at J; junction bases unmatched: 2. Germline CDR1 reads SGDLS; CDR2 reads YYNGEE. CDR3 in amino acids: CASSVDRDSYEQYF. CDR3 bases: TGTGCCAGCAGCGTGGACAGGGATTCCTACGAGCAGTACTTC.

This clonotype was seen at least ten times. The chain links TRBV7-9 to TRBJ2-1, with TRBD1 identical over 7 bases. The germline V gene encodes CDR1 SEHNR and CDR2 FQNEAQ (reference sequence). The length of the CDR3 is 14 residues. V trimming: 5 bases; J trimming: 5 bases; junction bases outside the gene matches: 6. CDR3: CASSRGDSNNEQFF. The CDR3 nucleotides are TGTGCCAGCAGCCGAGGGGACAGCAACAATGAGCAGTTCTTC.

The chain has TRBV18 and TRBJ2-7; D possibly corresponds to TRBD1 (5 bases). V lost 2 bases and J lost 4, with 15 bases in between. The germline V gene has CDR1 KGHSH and CDR2 LQKENI. The CDR3 spans 15 residues. This CDR3 is CASSPIMGPQYEQYF. DNA of the CDR3: TGTGCCAGCTCACCAATCATGGGGCCCCAATACGAGCAGTACTTC. Variable domain in full (rest from reference TRBV18 and TRBJ2-7): NAGVMQNPRHLVRRRGQEARLRCSPMKGHSHVYWYRQLPEEGLKFMVYLQKENIIDESGMPKERFSAEFPKEGPSILRIQQVVRGDSAAYFCASSPIMGPQYEQYFGPGTRLTVT.

This clonotype occurred many times. A junction boundary mismatches the germline segment, possibly from a read error. This chain links TRBV20-1 with TRBJ2-5; tentative D call: TRBD1 (5 bases). This CDR3 comprises 13 residues. Looked up from germline, CDR1 is DFQATT and CDR2 is SNEGSKA (reference sequence). The CDR3 is CSARVELQGTQYF. Written as DNA, the CDR3 is TGCAGTGCCAGAGTAGAACTGCAGGGGACCCAGTACTTC.

This clonotype was seen a few times. This rearrangement joins TRBV4-2 to TRBJ2-2, with D possibly being TRBD2 (6 bases). The germline V gene has CDR1 LGHNA and CDR2 YNFKEQ. Between the trimmed V and J ends, which lost 0 bases and 5 bases, there was a span of 13 bases. There are 16 residues in the CDR3. The CDR3 DNA sequence: TGTGCCAGCAGCCAAGATCCGACGGCGGGAACCGGGGAGCTGTTTTTT. Translating it yields CASSQDPTAGTGELFF.

V and J are TRBV5-4 and TRBJ2-3, with D perhaps matching TRBD2 (7 bases). This CDR3 region has 17 residues. The V and J ends lost 2 bases and 4 bases respectively, with 20 bases between them. Germline CDR1 and CDR2: SGHNT and YYREEE (reference sequence). The CDR3 DNA sequence: TGTGCCAGCAGCTTTGGGGGGGGGCACGTTTCCGCAGATACGCAGTATTTT. Protein sequence: CASSFGGGHVSADTQYF.